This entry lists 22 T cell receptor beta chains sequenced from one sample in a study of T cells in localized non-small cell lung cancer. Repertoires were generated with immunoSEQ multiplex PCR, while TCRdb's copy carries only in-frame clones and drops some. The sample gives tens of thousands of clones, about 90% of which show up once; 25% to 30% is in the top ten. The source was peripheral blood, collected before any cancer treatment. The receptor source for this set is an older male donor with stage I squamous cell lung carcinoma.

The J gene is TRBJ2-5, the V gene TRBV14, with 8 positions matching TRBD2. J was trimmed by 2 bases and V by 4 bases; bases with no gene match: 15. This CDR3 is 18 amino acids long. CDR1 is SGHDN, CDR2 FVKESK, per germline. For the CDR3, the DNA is TGTGCCAGCAGCCGCATCCTCTCCCATAGCGGGACACAAGAGACCCAGTACTTC. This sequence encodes CASSRILSHSGTQETQYF.

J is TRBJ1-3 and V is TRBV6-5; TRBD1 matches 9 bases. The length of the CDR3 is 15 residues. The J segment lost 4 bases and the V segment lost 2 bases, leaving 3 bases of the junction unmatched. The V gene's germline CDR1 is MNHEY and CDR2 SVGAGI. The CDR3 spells CASSYRTGVGNTIYF. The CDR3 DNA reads TGTGCCAGCAGTTACAGGACAGGGGTCGGAAACACCATATATTTT.

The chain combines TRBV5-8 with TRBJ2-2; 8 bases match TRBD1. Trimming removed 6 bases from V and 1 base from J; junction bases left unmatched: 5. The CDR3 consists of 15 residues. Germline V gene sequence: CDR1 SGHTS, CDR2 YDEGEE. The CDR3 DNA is TGTGCCAGCAACCTGGACAGGGTGAACACCGGGGAGCTGTTTTTT. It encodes CASNLDRVNTGELFF.

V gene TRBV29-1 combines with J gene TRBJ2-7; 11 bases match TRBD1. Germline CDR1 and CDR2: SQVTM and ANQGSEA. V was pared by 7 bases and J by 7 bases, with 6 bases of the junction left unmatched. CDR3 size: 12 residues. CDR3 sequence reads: CSARGQGGEQYF. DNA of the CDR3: TGCAGCGCTAGGGGACAGGGGGGGGAGCAGTACTTC.

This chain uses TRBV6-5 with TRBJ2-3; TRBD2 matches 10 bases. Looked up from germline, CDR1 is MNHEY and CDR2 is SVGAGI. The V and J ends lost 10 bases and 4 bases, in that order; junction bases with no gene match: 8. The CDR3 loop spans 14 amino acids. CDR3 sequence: CAIRQREGSDTQYF. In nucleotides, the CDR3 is TGTGCCATCAGACAGCGGGAGGGGTCAGATACGCAGTATTTT.

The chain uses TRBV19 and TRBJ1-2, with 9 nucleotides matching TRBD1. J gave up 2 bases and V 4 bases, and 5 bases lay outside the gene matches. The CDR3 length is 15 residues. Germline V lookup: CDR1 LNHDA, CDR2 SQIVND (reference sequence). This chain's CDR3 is CASSRGTGINYGYTF. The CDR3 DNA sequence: TGTGCCAGTAGTAGGGGGACAGGGATAAACTATGGCTACACCTTC. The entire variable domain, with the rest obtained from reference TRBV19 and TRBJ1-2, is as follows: DGGITQSPKYLFRKEGQNVTLSCEQNLNHDAMYWYRQDPGQGLRLIYYSQIVNDFQKGDIAEGYSVSREKKESFPLTVTSAQKNPTAFYLCASSRGTGINYGYTFGSGTRLTVV.

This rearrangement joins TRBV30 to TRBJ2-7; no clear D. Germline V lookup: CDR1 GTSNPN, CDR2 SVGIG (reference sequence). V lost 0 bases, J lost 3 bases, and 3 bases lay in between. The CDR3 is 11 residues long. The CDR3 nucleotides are TGTGCCTGGAGTGTAAACTACGAGCAGTACTTC. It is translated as CAWSVNYEQYF.

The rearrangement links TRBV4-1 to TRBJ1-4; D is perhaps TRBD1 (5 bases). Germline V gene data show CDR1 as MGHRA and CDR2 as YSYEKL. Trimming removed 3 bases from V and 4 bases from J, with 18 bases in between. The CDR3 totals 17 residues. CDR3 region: CASSHSPVGAINEKLFF. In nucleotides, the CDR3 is TGCGCCAGCAGCCACTCTCCAGTCGGGGCAATTAATGAAAAACTGTTTTTT.

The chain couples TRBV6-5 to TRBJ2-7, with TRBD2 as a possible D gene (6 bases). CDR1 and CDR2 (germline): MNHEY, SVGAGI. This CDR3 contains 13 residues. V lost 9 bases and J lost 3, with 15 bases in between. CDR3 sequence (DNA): TGTGCCAGTTCTCTAGCGTCCGGCTACGAGCAGTACTTC. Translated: CASSLASGYEQYF.

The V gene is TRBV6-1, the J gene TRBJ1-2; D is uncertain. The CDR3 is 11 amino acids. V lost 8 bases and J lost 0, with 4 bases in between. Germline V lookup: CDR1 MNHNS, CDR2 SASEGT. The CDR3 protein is CASSTNYGYTF. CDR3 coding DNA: TGTGCCAGCTCGACTAACTATGGCTACACCTTC.

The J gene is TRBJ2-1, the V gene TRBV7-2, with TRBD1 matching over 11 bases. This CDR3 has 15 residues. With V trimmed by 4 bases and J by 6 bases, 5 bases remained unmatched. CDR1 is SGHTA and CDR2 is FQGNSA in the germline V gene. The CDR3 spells CASSWAGTGGNEQFF. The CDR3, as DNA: TGTGCCAGCAGCTGGGCCGGGACAGGGGGCAATGAGCAGTTCTTC.

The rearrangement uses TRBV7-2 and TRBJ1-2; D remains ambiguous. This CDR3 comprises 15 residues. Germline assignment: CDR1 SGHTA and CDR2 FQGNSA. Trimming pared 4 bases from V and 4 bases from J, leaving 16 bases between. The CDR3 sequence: CASSYRHGRPYGYTF. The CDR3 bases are TGTGCCAGCAGCTACCGACACGGCCGGCCCTATGGCTACACCTTC.

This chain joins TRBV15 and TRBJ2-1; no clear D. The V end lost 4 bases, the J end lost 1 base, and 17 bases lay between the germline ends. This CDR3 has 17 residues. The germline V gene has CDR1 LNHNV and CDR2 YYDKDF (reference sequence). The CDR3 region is CATSILPIHISYNEQFF. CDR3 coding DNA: TGTGCCACCAGCATTCTACCAATCCACATTTCCTACAATGAGCAGTTCTTC.

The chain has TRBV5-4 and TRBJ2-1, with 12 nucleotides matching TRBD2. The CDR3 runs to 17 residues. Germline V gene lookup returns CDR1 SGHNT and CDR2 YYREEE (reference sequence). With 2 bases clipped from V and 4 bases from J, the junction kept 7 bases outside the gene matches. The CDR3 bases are TGTGCCAGCAGCTTAGGCGGACTAGCGGGACCATACAATGAGCAGTTCTTC. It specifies CASSLGGLAGPYNEQFF.

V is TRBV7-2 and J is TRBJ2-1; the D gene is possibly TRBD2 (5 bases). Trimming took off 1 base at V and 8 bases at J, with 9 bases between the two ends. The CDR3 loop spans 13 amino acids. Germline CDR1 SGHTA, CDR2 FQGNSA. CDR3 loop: CASSLGGRDEQFF. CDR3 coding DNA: TGTGCCAGCAGCTTAGGAGGGAGAGATGAGCAGTTCTTC. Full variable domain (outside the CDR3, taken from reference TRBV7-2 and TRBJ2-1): GAGVSQSPSNKVTEKGKDVELRCDPISGHTALYWYRQSLGQGLEFLIYFQGNSAPDKSGLPSDRFSAERTGGSVSTLTIQRTQQEDSAVYLCASSLGGRDEQFFGPGTRLTVL.

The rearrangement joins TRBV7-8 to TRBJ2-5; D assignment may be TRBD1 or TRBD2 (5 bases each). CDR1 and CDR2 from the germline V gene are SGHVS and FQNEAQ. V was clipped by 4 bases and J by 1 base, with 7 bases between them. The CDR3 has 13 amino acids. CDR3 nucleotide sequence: TGTGCCAGCAGCTGGGGGATCCAAGAGACCCAGTACTTC. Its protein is CASSWGIQETQYF.

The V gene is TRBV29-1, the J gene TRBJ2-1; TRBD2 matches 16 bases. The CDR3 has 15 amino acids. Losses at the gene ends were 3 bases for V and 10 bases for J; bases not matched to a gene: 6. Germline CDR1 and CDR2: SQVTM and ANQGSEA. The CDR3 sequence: CSVDRGLAGGGEQFF. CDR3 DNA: TGCAGCGTTGATAGGGGACTAGCGGGAGGGGGCGAGCAGTTCTTC.

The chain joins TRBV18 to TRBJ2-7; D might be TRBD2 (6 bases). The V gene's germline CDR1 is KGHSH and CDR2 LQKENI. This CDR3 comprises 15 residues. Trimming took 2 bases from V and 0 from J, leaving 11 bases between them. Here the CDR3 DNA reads TGTGCCAGCTCACCAAATAGCGGAAGCTCCTACGAGCAGTACTTC. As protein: CASSPNSGSSYEQYF.

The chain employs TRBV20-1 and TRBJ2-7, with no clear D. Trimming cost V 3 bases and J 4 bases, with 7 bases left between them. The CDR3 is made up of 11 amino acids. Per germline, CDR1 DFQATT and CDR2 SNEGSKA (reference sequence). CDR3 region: CSARILYEQYF. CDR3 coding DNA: TGCAGTGCTAGGATACTTTACGAGCAGTACTTC.

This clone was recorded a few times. The CDR3 DNA follows: TGCGCCAGCAGCCAAAACCTGGCGGGAGAGGTTGGGGCCAACGTCCTGACTTTC. Its protein is CASSQNLAGEVGANVLTF. This chain uses TRBV4-3 with TRBJ2-6, with 7 bases that match TRBD2. V dropped 2 bases and J dropped 3; count of bases not matched to a gene: 10. The length of the CDR3 is 18 residues. Germline V gene lookup returns CDR1 LGHNA and CDR2 YSLEER.

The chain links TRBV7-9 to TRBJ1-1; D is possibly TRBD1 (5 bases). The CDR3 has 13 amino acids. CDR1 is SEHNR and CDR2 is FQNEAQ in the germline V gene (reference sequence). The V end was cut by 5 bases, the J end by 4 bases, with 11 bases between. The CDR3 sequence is CASSPLGATEAFF. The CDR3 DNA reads TGTGCCAGCAGCCCTTTAGGGGCCACTGAAGCTTTCTTT.

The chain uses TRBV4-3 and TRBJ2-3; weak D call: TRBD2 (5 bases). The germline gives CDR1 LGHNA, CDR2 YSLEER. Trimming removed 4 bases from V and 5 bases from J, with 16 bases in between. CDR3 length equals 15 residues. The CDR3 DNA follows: TGCGCCAGCAGCCCCCGAGGGAGCGAAATAGATACGCAGTATTTT. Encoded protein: CASSPRGSEIDTQYF.